This TCR beta chain was sequenced for a study of T cell changes during pregnancy in multiple sclerosis. TCRdb's copy holds only in-frame clones and misses some; the assay was immunoSEQ multiplex PCR. Among fewer than 60,000 clones, roughly 94% were seen once, and the ten largest hold around 0.3%. Germline V gene data show CDR1 as SGHNT and CDR2 as YENEEA. The CDR3 sequence is 14 residues long. The J segment lost 5 bases and the V segment lost 1 base, leaving 4 bases of the junction unmatched. The sample consisted of CD4+ T cells from peripheral blood mononuclear cells, taken in the third trimester of pregnancy. The sequence was collected from a female donor with multiple sclerosis, enrolled in a pregnancy study. V gene TRBV11-3 combines with J gene TRBJ2-5, with TRBD1 matching 7 bases. In DNA, the CDR3 is TGTGCCAGCAGCTTAGGACAGGGAGCGGAGACCCAGTACTTC. This codes for CASSLGQGAETQYF. The full variable domain, completed using reference TRBV11-3 and TRBJ2-5, is EAGVVQSPRYKIIEKKQPVAFWCNPISGHNTLYWYLQNLGQGPELLIRYENEEAVDDSQLPKDRFSAERLKGVDSTLKIQPAELGDSAVYLCASSLGQGAETQYFGPGTRLLVL.